One TCR beta chain is described in this entry. Its antigen remains unknown. The germline V gene encodes CDR1 DFQATT and CDR2 SNEGSKA (reference sequence). V was pared by 5 bases and J by 7 bases, with 10 bases of the junction left unmatched. This CDR3 is 13 amino acids long. This specimen belongs to a study of post-analysis software for immune sequencing data. Study information: Patients had relapsing-remitting, secondary progressive or progressive-relapsing multiple sclerosis; some lacked subtype.

TCR beta cDNA libraries had unique molecular identifiers. Using its own MiXCR run on the PCR reads, TCRdb lists one record per CDR3 protein. Among 600,000 to 700,000 distinct CDR3 sequences listed, about 60% were seen once. Study results and caveats: Controls had lower frequencies than patients of roughly five TRBV segments, which included TRBV5-6, TRBV5-1 and TRBV20-1. Significantly lower normalized Chao1 diversity was found in patients with multiple sclerosis relative to controls.

Sequencing was done on a sample of blood. The receptor was derived from a girl aged 2 to 9 with multiple sclerosis. The chain couples TRBV20-1 to TRBJ1-2, with 7 bases fitting TRBD1. In DNA, the CDR3 is TGCAGTGCTCTGCCGGACAGGCGGGCTGGCTACACCTTC. Translated, it gives CSALPDRRAGYTF.